The T cell receptor beta chain under discussion was sequenced for a study of control samples from healthy donors and cancer patients. Only in-frame clones appear in the TCRdb table, and some are missing; sequencing was by immunoSEQ multiplex PCR. This sample carries about 150,000 clones, just over 85% of them seen once, and the ten largest clones take approximately 1.6%. CDR3 length: 16 residues. Trimming cost V 8 bases and J 2 bases; bases outside gene matches: 10. Per the germline V gene, CDR1 is SNHLY and CDR2 is FYNNEI. The sequence came from a man younger than 30 in good health. This rearrangement joins TRBV2 to TRBJ2-3; 10 bases are shared with TRBD2. The sequenced material came from blood. The CDR3 protein is CASGRGAGGITDTQYF. The CDR3 DNA follows: TGTGCCAGCGGAAGGGGAGCGGGGGGGATCACAGATACGCAGTATTTT.